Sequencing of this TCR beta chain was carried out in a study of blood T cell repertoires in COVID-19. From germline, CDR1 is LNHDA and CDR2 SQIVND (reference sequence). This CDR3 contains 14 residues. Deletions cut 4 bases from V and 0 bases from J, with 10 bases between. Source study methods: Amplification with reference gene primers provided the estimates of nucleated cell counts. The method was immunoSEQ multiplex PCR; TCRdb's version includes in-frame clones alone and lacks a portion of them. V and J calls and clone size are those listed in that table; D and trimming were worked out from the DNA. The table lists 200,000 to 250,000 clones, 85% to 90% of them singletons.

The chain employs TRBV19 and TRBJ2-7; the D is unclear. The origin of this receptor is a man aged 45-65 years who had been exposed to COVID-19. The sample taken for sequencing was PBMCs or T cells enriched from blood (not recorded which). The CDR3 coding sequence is TGTGCCAGTAGTAAACATTCTAGCTCCTACGAGCAGTACTTC. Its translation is CASSKHSSSYEQYF. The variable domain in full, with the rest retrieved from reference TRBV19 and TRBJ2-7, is DGGITQSPKYLFRKEGQNVTLSCEQNLNHDAMYWYRQDPGQGLRLIYYSQIVNDFQKGDIAEGYSVSREKKESFPLTVTSAQKNPTAFYLCASSKHSSSYEQYFGPGTRLTVT.